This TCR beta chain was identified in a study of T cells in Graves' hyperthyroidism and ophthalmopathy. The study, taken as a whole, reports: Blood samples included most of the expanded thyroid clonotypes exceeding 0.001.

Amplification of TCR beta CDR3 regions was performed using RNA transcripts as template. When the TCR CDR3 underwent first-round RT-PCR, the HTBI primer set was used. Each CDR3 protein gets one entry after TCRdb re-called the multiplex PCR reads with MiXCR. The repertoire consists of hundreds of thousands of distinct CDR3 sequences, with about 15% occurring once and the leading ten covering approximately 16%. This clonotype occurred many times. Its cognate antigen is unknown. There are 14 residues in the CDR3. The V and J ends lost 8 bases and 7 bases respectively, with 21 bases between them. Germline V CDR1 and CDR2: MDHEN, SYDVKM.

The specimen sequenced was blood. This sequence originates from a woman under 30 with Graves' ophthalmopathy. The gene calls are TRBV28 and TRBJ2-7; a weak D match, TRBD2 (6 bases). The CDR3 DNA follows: TGTGCCAGCCTGGTAGGTGGCGGGATCGGGGAGCAGTACTTC. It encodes CASLVGGGIGEQYF.